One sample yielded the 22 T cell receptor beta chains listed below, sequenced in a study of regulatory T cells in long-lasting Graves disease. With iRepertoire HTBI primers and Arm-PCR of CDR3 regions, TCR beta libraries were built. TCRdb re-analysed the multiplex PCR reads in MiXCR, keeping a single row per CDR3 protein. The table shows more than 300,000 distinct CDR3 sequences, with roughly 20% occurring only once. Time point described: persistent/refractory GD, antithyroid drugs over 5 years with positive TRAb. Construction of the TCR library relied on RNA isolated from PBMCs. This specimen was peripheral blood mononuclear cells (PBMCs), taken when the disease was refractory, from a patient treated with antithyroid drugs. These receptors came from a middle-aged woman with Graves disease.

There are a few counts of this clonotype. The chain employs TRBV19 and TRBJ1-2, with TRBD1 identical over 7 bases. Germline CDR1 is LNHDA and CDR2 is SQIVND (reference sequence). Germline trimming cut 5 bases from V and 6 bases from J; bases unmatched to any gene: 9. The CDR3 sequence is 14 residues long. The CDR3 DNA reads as TGTGCCAGTAGTCCAGCTGACAGGGCTGATGGCTACACCTTC. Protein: CASSPADRADGYTF.

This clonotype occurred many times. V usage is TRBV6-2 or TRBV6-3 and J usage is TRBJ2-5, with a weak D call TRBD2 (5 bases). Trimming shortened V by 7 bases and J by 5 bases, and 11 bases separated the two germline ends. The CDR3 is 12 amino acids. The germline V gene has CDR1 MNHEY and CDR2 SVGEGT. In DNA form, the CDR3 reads TGTGCCAGCAAACGGGAAGGGGAGACCCAGTACTTC. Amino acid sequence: CASKREGETQYF.

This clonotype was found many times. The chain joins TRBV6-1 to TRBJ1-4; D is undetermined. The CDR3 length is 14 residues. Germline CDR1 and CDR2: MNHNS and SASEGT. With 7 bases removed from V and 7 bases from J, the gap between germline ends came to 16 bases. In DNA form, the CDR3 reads TGTGCCAGCACTCGGGCAGGTCGGTCTGAAAAACTGTTTTTT. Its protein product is CASTRAGRSEKLFF.

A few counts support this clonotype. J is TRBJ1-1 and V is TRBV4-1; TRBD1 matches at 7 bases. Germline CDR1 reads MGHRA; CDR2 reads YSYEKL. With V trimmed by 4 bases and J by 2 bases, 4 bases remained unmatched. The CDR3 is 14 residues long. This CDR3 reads CASSPQGTNTEAFF. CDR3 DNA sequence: TGCGCCAGCAGCCCACAGGGGACTAACACTGAAGCTTTCTTT.

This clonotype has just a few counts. CDR3 sequence: CASSQSSVTDMNTEAFF. Written as DNA, the CDR3 is TGTGCCAGCAGCCAAAGCAGCGTAACCGATATGAACACTGAAGCTTTCTTT. The chain couples TRBV5-8 to TRBJ1-1, with no clear D. CDR3 length equals 17 residues. CDR1 is SGHTS, CDR2 YDEGEE, per germline. V was shortened by 4 bases and J by 0 bases, with 19 bases between the two germline ends.

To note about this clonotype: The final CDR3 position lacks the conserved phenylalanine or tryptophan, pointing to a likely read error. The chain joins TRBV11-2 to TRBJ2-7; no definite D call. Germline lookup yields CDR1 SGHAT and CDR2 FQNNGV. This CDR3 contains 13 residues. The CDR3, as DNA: TGTGCCTGCAGCCAATCAAAGGGCTACGAGCAGTACCTC. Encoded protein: CACSQSKGYEQYL.

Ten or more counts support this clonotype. For the CDR3, the DNA is TGTGCCAGCAGTCGCCCGGGACAGGGGGCAGAGGGCTACACCTTC. Translation: CASSRPGQGAEGYTF. V and J are TRBV6-1 and TRBJ1-2; TRBD1 matches 12 bases. V lost 5 bases and J lost 8; bases outside the gene matches: 9. From germline, CDR1 is MNHNS and CDR2 SASEGT. CDR3 size: 15 residues.

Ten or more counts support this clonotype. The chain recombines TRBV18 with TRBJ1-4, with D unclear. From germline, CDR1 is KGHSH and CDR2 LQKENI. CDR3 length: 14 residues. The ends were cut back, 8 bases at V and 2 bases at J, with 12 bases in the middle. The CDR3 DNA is TGTGCCAGCAGTCCGCCGGGTACTAATGAAAAACTGTTTTTT. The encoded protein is CASSPPGTNEKLFF.

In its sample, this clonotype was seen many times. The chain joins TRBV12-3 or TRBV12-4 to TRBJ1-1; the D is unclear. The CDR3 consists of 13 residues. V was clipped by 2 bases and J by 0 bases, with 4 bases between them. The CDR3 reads CASSLLVNTEAFF. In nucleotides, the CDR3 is TGTGCCAGCAGTTTATTAGTGAACACTGAAGCTTTCTTT.

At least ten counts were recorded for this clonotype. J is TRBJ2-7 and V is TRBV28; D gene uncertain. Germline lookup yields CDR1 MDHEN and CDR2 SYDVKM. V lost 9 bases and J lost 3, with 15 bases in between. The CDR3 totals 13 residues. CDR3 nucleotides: TGTGCCAGTTCACACACAAGAGTCTACGAGCAGTACTTC. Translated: CASSHTRVYEQYF.

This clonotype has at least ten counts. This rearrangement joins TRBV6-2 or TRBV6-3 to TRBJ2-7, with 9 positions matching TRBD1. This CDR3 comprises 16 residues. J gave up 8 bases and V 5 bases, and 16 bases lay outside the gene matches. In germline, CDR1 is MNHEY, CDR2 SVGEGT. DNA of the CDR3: TGTGCCAGCAGTCTTGAACCGGGACAGGGTAACCACCAGCAGTACTTC. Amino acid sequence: CASSLEPGQGNHQQYF.

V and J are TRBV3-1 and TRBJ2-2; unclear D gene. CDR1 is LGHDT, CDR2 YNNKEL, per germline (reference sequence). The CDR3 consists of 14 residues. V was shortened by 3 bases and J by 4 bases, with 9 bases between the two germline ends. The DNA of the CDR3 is TGTGCCAGCAGCCAGAACGTGGGCACCGGGGAGCTGTTTTTT. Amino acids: CASSQNVGTGELFF.

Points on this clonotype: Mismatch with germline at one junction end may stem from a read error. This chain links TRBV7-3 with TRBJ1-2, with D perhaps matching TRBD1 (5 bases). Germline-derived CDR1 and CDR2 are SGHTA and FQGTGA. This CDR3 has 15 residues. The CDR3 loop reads CAGSLEAGPNYGYTF. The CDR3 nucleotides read TGTGCCGGCAGCTTAGAGGCAGGGCCTAACTATGGCTACACCTTC.

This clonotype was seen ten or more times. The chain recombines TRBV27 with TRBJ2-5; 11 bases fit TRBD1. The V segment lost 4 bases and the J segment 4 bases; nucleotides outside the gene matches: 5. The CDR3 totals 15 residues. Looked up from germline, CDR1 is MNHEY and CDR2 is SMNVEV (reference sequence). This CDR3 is CASSWTGGPVETQYF. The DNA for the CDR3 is TGTGCCAGCAGTTGGACAGGGGGCCCGGTAGAGACCCAGTACTTC.

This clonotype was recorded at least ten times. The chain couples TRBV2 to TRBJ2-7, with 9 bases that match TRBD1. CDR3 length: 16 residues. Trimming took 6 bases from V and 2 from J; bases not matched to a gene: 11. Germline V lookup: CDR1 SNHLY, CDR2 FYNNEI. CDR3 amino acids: CASSSPGQGGPYEQYF. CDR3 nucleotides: TGTGCCAGCAGCTCCCCGGGACAGGGAGGTCCCTACGAGCAGTACTTC.

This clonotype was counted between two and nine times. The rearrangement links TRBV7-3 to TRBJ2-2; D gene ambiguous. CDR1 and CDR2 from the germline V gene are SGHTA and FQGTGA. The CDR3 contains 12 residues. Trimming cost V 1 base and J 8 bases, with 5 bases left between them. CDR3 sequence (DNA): TGTGCCAGCAGCTTAATTATGGGGGAGCTGTTTTTT. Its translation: CASSLIMGELFF.

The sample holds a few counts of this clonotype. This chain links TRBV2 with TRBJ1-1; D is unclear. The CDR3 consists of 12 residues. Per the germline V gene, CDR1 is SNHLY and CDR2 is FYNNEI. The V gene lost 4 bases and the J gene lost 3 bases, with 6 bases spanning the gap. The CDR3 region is CASSGGYTEAFF. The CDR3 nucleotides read TGTGCCAGCAGTGGAGGATACACTGAAGCTTTCTTT.

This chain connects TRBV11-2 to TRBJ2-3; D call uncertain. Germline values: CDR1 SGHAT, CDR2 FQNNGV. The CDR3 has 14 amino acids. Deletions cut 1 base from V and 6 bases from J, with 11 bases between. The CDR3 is CASSLGPSSDTQYF. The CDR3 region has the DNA TGTGCCAGCAGCTTAGGCCCCTCCAGCGATACGCAGTATTTT.

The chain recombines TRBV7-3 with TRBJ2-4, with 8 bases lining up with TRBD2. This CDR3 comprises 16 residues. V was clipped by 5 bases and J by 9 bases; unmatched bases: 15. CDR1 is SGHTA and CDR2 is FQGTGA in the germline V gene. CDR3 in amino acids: CASSPRRGLVLVIQYF. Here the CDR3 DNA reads TGTGCCAGCAGCCCTCGGCGGGGACTAGTACTCGTCATTCAGTACTTC.

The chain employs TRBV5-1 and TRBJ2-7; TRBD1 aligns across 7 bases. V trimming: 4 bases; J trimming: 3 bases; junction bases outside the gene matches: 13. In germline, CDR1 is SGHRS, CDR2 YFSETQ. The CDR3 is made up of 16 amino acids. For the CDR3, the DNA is TGCGCCAGCAGCCCCGGGACAGCCCCGAGGGACTACGAGCAGTACTTC. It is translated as CASSPGTAPRDYEQYF.

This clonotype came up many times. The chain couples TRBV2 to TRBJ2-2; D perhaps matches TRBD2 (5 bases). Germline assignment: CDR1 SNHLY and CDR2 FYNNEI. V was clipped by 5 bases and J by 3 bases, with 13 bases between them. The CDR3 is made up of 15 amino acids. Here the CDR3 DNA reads TGTGCCAGCAGTTGGAGGATACCCGACACCGGGGAGCTGTTTTTT. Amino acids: CASSWRIPDTGELFF.

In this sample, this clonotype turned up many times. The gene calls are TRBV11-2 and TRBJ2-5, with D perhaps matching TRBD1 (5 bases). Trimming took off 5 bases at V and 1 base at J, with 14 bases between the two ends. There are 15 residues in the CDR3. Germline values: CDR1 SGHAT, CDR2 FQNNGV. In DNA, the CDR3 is TGTGCCAGCAGCCCCCTCAGGGCAGTCCAAGAGACCCAGTACTTC. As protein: CASSPLRAVQETQYF.